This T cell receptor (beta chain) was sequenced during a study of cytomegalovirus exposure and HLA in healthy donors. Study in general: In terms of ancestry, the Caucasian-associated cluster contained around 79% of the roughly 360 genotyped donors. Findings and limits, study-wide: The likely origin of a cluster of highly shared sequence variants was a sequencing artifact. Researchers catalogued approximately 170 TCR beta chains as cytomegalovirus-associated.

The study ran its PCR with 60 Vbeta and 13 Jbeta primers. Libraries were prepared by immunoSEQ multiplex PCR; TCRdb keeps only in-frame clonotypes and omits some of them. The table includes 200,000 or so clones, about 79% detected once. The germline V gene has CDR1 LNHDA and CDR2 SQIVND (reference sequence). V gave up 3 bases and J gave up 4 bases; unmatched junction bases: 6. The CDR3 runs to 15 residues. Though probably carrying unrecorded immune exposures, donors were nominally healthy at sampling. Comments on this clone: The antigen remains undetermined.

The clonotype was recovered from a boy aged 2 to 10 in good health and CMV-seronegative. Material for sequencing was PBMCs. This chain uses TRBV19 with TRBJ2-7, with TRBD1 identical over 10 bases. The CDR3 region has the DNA TGTGCCAGTAGTATCGATGGGACAGGGGAATACGAGCAGTACTTC. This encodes CASSIDGTGEYEQYF.